These T cell receptor beta chains were read from a single sample in a study of cytomegalovirus exposure and HLA in healthy donors. Here immunoSEQ multiplex PCR was the method, and the copy in TCRdb shows in-frame clones only, minus some. Of more than 95,000 clones listed, over 75% are singletons. The sample consisted of PBMCs. Receptors were obtained from a middle-aged woman in good health and CMV-seropositive. CDR3s leave out the opening cysteine and the closing phenylalanine or tryptophan. The size field is filled for only some rows; it gives once, few, many or a size class.

NA	TRBV18	TRBJ2-7	ASSPKEPGGHEQY
NA	TRBV7-9	TRBJ2-7	ASSLAGALYEQY
NA	TRBV5-5	TRBJ2-2	ASSLPGVKDGELF
NA	TRBV4-1	TRBJ1-1	ASSQDLQGAQNTEAF
few	TRBV7-9	TRBJ1-6	ASSSYRQGGSPLH
NA	TRBV4-2	TRBJ2-3	ASSHLAGATDTQY
NA	TRBV29-1	TRBJ2-2	SAGVANTGELF
NA	TRBV9	TRBJ2-1	ASSGRTSGRAQSSYNEQF
NA	TRBV29-1	TRBJ1-1	SVEDDMNTEAF
NA	TRBV28	TRBJ2-3	ASSFRTSGSPDTQY
NA	TRBV18	TRBJ2-7	ASSPEASGRGEQY
NA	TRBV27	TRBJ1-4	ASSSARDWEKLF
NA	TRBV19	TRBJ2-1	ASSMVRDIGEQF
NA	TRBV2	TRBJ1-1	ASIVGGNMGEAF
NA	TRBV5-1	TRBJ2-1	ASSLAGGLYNEQF
few	TRBV4-1	TRBJ2-7	ASSPLGRGREQY
NA	TRBV7-2	TRBJ2-5	ASTKRQAQY
NA	TRBV2	TRBJ1-5	ASSDRRGPQPQH